The next 27 T cell receptor beta chains were all read from a single sample in a study of OX40 agonist ivuxolimab in advanced cancers. Sequenced by immunoSEQ multiplex PCR; TCRdb stores in-frame clones only, minus some. The sample shows 85,000 to 90,000 clones, approximately 89% of them seen only once. The material was CD4+ or CD8+ T cells sorted from blood, obtained in a trial of the OX40 agonist ivuxolimab. These receptors were collected from an adult with an advanced solid tumor such as melanoma, head and neck, liver or kidney cancer.

The chain is built from TRBV5-1 and TRBJ2-5; the D is unclear. This CDR3 has 12 residues. V lost 3 bases and J 0 bases, leaving 3 bases between the germline ends. The V gene's germline CDR1 is SGHRS and CDR2 YFSETQ. CDR3 loop: CASSYDQETQYF. Here the CDR3 DNA reads TGCGCCAGCAGCTACGACCAAGAGACCCAGTACTTC.

This chain connects TRBV27 to TRBJ2-7; D gene uncertain. CDR1 and CDR2 from the germline V gene are MNHEY and SMNVEV (reference sequence). The CDR3 consists of 15 residues. Trimming shortened V by 3 bases and J by 6 bases, and 18 bases separated the two germline ends. The CDR3: CASSLLGPSPLEQYF. The CDR3 bases are TGTGCCAGCAGTTTGCTAGGGCCGTCCCCTCTCGAGCAGTACTTC.

The chain has TRBV7-9 and TRBJ2-5, with 8 nucleotides matching TRBD2. The CDR3 length is 17 residues. Germline V gene lookup returns CDR1 SEHNR and CDR2 FQNEAQ (reference sequence). Trimming removed 5 bases from V and 4 bases from J; junction bases left unmatched: 15. CDR3 amino acids: CASSPRRGREGGETQYF. CDR3 coding DNA: TGTGCCAGCAGCCCGCGGAGGGGACGGGAGGGGGGAGAGACCCAGTACTTC.

This clone was detected once. The CDR3 DNA is TGCGCCAGCAGCTGGGAGATGGCTGGGGCCAACGTCCTGACTTTC. As protein: CASSWEMAGANVLTF. The chain combines TRBV5-1 with TRBJ2-6, with a weak D call TRBD2 (5 bases). V shed 3 bases and J shed 2 bases, with 9 bases lying between them. Germline-derived CDR1 and CDR2 are SGHRS and YFSETQ. This CDR3 is built from 15 residues.

The chain combines TRBV19 with TRBJ1-1; D call uncertain. The V gene's germline CDR1 is LNHDA and CDR2 SQIVND (reference sequence). The CDR3 has 15 residues. V was shortened by 3 bases and J by 1 base, with 12 bases between the two germline ends. The CDR3 reads CASSIVGVTNTEAFF. CDR3 DNA sequence: TGTGCCAGTAGTATTGTGGGTGTAACGAACACTGAAGCTTTCTTT.

The V call is TRBV6-6, the J call TRBJ1-5, with D unresolved. The CDR3 extends over 15 amino acids. Germline CDR1 is MNHNY and CDR2 is SVGAGI (reference sequence). The V and J ends lost 4 bases and 2 bases respectively, with 12 bases between them. Here the CDR3 reads CASSLNRGGNQPQHF. The CDR3 DNA is TGTGCCAGCAGTTTAAACCGAGGCGGCAATCAGCCCCAGCATTTT.

This clone was observed a handful of times. The rearrangement joins TRBV5-4 to TRBJ2-1, with 9 nucleotides matching TRBD2. J lost 2 bases, V lost 3 bases, and 6 bases had no gene match. The CDR3 loop spans 16 amino acids. Germline V gene data show CDR1 as SGHNT and CDR2 as YYREEE (reference sequence). The chain's CDR3 is CASSSNVAGAYNEQFF. The CDR3 DNA reads TGTGCCAGCAGCTCGAACGTAGCGGGGGCCTACAATGAGCAGTTCTTC.

The V gene is TRBV7-3, the J gene TRBJ2-1, with TRBD2 identical over 9 bases. The germline gives CDR1 SGHTA, CDR2 FQGTGA. The CDR3 covers 14 residues. The trim removed 5 bases at V and 10 bases at J, leaving 9 bases unmatched. In nucleotides, the CDR3 is TGTGCCAGCAGCCAAACGGGACTAGCAGTCGAGCAGTTCTTC. Translating it yields CASSQTGLAVEQFF.

The chain uses TRBV6-6 and TRBJ1-1; D remains unclear. The germline gives CDR1 MNHNY, CDR2 SVGAGI (reference sequence). This CDR3 comprises 16 residues. V lost 2 bases to trimming and J lost 1 base, with 14 bases between them. The CDR3 region is CASSYGSVGQNTEAFF. The CDR3 DNA reads as TGTGCCAGCAGTTACGGTAGTGTCGGGCAGAACACTGAAGCTTTCTTT.

The chain joins TRBV4-3 to TRBJ1-4; 9 bases align to TRBD1. The CDR3 has 17 residues. In germline, CDR1 is LGHNA, CDR2 YSLEER. V shed 0 bases, J shed 8 bases, and the junction held 10 bases outside the gene matches. The CDR3 DNA reads as TGCGCCAGCAGCCAAGATATGGGGACAGGGTTGAGGGAAAAACTGTTTTTT. It encodes CASSQDMGTGLREKLFF.

The chain is built from TRBV27 and TRBJ2-1, with 8 bases lining up with TRBD2. Germline CDR1 and CDR2: MNHEY and SMNVEV (reference sequence). The CDR3 covers 14 residues. The J segment lost 0 bases and the V segment lost 6 bases, leaving 1 base of the junction unmatched. CDR3 region: CASRLADSYNEQFF. The DNA for the CDR3 is TGTGCCAGCAGACTAGCGGACTCCTACAATGAGCAGTTCTTC.

Of note for this clone: The junction differs from germline at one of its ends, possibly a read error. The V call is TRBV7-7, the J call TRBJ2-5; D is possibly TRBD2 (5 bases). This CDR3 has 14 amino acids. Germline values: CDR1 SSHAT, CDR2 FNYEAQ (reference sequence). The CDR3 is CASSKPGNQETQYF. For the CDR3, the DNA is TGTGCTAGCAGCAAACCGGGAAACCAAGAGACCCAGTACTTC.

The CDR3, as DNA: TGTGCCAGTAGTAATACGGGACAGGGGGTTTATGGCTACACCTTC. Amino acid sequence: CASSNTGQGVYGYTF. The V call is TRBV19, the J call TRBJ1-2; 11 bases match TRBD1. The CDR3 has 15 amino acids. V lost 4 bases and J lost 5; bases outside the gene matches: 6. CDR1 is LNHDA, CDR2 SQIVND, per germline (reference sequence). The full variable domain, with the rest looked up from reference TRBV19 and TRBJ1-2, is DGGITQSPKYLFRKEGQNVTLSCEQNLNHDAMYWYRQDPGQGLRLIYYSQIVNDFQKGDIAEGYSVSREKKESFPLTVTSAQKNPTAFYLCASSNTGQGVYGYTFGSGTRLTVV.

The chain carries TRBV4-1 and TRBJ1-1, with 8 nucleotides matching TRBD1. The CDR3 runs to 17 residues. The V and J ends lost 4 bases and 3 bases, in that order; junction bases with no gene match: 13. Per the germline V gene, CDR1 is MGHRA and CDR2 is YSYEKL. CDR3 sequence reads: CASSPFILRQGHTEAFF. The CDR3 DNA follows: TGCGCCAGCAGCCCCTTCATTCTTAGACAGGGGCACACTGAAGCTTTCTTT.

The gene calls are TRBV4-1 and TRBJ2-7; D gene ambiguous. V was trimmed by 4 bases and J by 1 base, leaving 8 bases between them. From germline, CDR1 is MGHRA and CDR2 YSYEKL. CDR3 length: 13 residues. This CDR3 reads CASSPTRSYEQYF. DNA for the CDR3: TGCGCCAGCAGCCCCACGAGGTCCTACGAGCAGTACTTC.

The genes are TRBV10-3 and TRBJ2-3, with D perhaps being TRBD1 or TRBD2 (5 bases each). Trimming stripped 8 bases from V and 7 bases from J, with 7 bases between. The CDR3 length is 10 residues. Germline V lookup: CDR1 ENHRY, CDR2 SYGVKD. Here the CDR3 reads CAIGGNTQYF. The CDR3, as DNA: TGTGCCATCGGGGGAAATACGCAGTATTTT.

The chain links TRBV5-6 to TRBJ2-7, with 7 bases that match TRBD1. With V trimmed by 3 bases and J by 7 bases, 16 bases remained unmatched. Germline V gene sequence: CDR1 SGHDT, CDR2 YYEEEE. This CDR3 region has 16 residues. Here the CDR3 DNA reads TGTGCCAGCAGCTCATTGGTGAGACAGGGTCCCAAAGAGCAGTACTTC. Translating it yields CASSSLVRQGPKEQYF.

The chain recombines TRBV18 with TRBJ2-7, with 8 bases lining up with TRBD2. The V gene's germline CDR1 is KGHSH and CDR2 LQKENI. The V gene end was trimmed by 3 bases and the J gene end by 6 bases; junction bases not matched to a gene: 10. This CDR3 is built from 15 residues. The CDR3 protein is CASSPGLAGTAEQYV. The CDR3 region has the DNA TGTGCCAGCTCACCCGGACTAGCCGGCACGGCCGAGCAGTACGTC.

The chain couples TRBV5-1 to TRBJ2-5; D is undetermined. From germline, CDR1 is SGHRS and CDR2 YFSETQ. With 4 bases removed from V and 0 bases from J, the gap between germline ends came to 4 bases. This CDR3 has 12 amino acids. The CDR3 bases are TGCGCCAGCAGCAACAACCAAGAGACCCAGTACTTC. It specifies CASSNNQETQYF. Full variable domain (rest looked up from reference TRBV5-1 and TRBJ2-5): KAGVTQTPRYLIKTRGQQVTLSCSPISGHRSVSWYQQTPGQGLQFLFEYFSETQRNKGNFPGRFSGRQFSNSRSEMNVSTLELGDSALYLCASSNNQETQYFGPGTRLLVL.

This rearrangement joins TRBV4-1 to TRBJ1-1; no clear D gene. CDR1 is MGHRA and CDR2 is YSYEKL in the germline V gene. The V and J ends lost 5 bases and 3 bases respectively, with 13 bases between them. The CDR3 contains 14 residues. As DNA, the CDR3 is TGCGCCAGCAGCAGGGCGGGTGGAGACACTGAAGCTTTCTTT. This encodes CASSRAGGDTEAFF.

This clone turned up a few times. This sequence joins TRBV5-6 and TRBJ1-3; D uncertain. CDR3 length: 12 residues. Looked up from germline, CDR1 is SGHDT and CDR2 is YYEEEE. Trimming took 2 bases from V and 2 from J, leaving 2 bases between them. CDR3 residues: CASSFTGNTIYF. CDR3 nucleotide sequence: TGTGCCAGCAGCTTTACTGGAAACACCATATATTTT.

The chain combines TRBV6-4 with TRBJ2-3; 12 bases align to TRBD2. Trimming cost V 4 bases and J 1 base; bases outside gene matches: 3. There are 16 residues in the CDR3. Per the germline V gene, CDR1 is MRHNA and CDR2 is SNTAGT. The CDR3: CASSVTSGGRTDTQYF. DNA of the CDR3: TGTGCCAGCAGTGTTACTAGCGGGGGGCGCACAGATACGCAGTATTTT.

The chain recombines TRBV27 with TRBJ2-2, with 9 bases identical to TRBD2. This CDR3 has 17 amino acids. In germline, CDR1 is MNHEY, CDR2 SMNVEV (reference sequence). Trimming cost V 5 bases and J 7 bases; bases outside gene matches: 14. CDR3 amino acids: CASSLTLVAGVGGELFF. The CDR3 DNA reads as TGTGCCAGCAGTCTTACTCTGGTAGCGGGAGTCGGCGGGGAGCTGTTTTTT.

The chain couples TRBV5-4 to TRBJ2-3; no clear D. The CDR3 loop spans 12 amino acids. Trimming took 2 bases from V and 6 from J, leaving 7 bases between them. Per the germline V gene, CDR1 is SGHNT and CDR2 is YYREEE (reference sequence). The CDR3 DNA follows: TGTGCCAGCAGCTTCGGTGTGGATACGCAGTATTTT. This sequence encodes CASSFGVDTQYF.

CDR3 nucleotide sequence: TGTGCCAGCAGCTATATAGGAGCAAGCTACGAGCAGTACGTC. This sequence encodes CASSYIGASYEQYV. This sequence joins TRBV5-5 and TRBJ2-7; D gene unclear. The CDR3 sequence is 14 residues long. The V and J ends lost 3 bases and 3 bases respectively, with 13 bases between them. CDR1 is SGHKS and CDR2 is YYEKEE in the germline V gene (reference sequence).

This clone was recorded only once. The genes are TRBV28 and TRBJ2-1; the D is unclear. The V end lost 6 bases, the J end lost 5 bases, and 8 bases lay between the germline ends. The CDR3 consists of 12 residues. Germline CDR1 reads MDHEN; CDR2 reads SYDVKM. The DNA of the CDR3 is TGTGCCAGCAGAACCGGCCACAATGAGCAGTTCTTC. Translated: CASRTGHNEQFF.

The V gene is TRBV15, the J gene TRBJ2-3; maybe TRBD1 (6 bases). Germline V gives CDR1 LNHNV, CDR2 YYDKDF (reference sequence). This CDR3 has 18 amino acids. V gave up 1 base and J gave up 3 bases, with 20 bases separating them. The CDR3 protein is CATSRGRTGSPKTDTQYF. CDR3 DNA sequence: TGTGCCACCAGCAGAGGGAGAACAGGGTCCCCCAAGACAGATACGCAGTATTTT.